The 14 T cell receptor beta chains below all came from one sample that was sequenced in a study of Ad26.COV2.S vaccination and SARS-CoV-2 variants. The assay was immunoSEQ multiplex PCR, and TCRdb's table has in-frame clones only and misses some. The profile covers approximately 480,000 clones, with 87% appearing a single time and over 10% taken by the ten largest. Treatment: over 15 received Ad26.COV2.S at low or high dose, single or two shots; roughly 5 received placebo; per-sample allocation not given. The samples were gathered on day 63 after the first injection of vaccine or placebo. The source was peripheral blood, collected in a trial of Ad26.COV2.S vaccine versus placebo. The receptor set was obtained from a person aged 18 to 65 who received the Ad26.COV2.S COVID-19 vaccine or a placebo.

V usage is TRBV19 and J usage is TRBJ1-6, with a weak D call TRBD1 (5 bases). Germline V CDR1 and CDR2: LNHDA, SQIVND (reference sequence). The CDR3 has 12 amino acids. Trimming took 7 bases from V and 9 from J, leaving 10 bases between them. CDR3 bases: TGTGCCAGTACCTACGGGGGTTCACCCCTCCACTTT. This gives the protein CASTYGGSPLHF.

V gene TRBV12-2 combines with J gene TRBJ2-7. TRBV12-2 is labeled a pseudogene. The CDR3 consists of 15 residues. The CDR3 here is CASRSGDLDAYEQYF. CDR3 sequence (DNA): TGTGCAAGTCGCTCAGGAGACCTAGATGCCTACGAGCAGTACTTC.

The CDR3 bases are TGTGCCAGCAGTCCTACCTCAGGGTCCCTCTCCTACGAGCAGTACTTC. Protein product: CASSPTSGSLSYEQYF. The chain is built from TRBV28 and TRBJ2-7; maybe TRBD1 (5 bases). There are 16 residues in the CDR3. The V end lost 5 bases, the J end lost 0 bases, and 17 bases lay between the germline ends. The germline CDR1 and CDR2 sequences are MDHEN and SYDVKM.

The rearrangement uses TRBV11-3 and TRBJ1-1; D not certain. The germline V gene encodes CDR1 SGHNT and CDR2 YENEEA. Deletions cut 5 bases from V and 2 bases from J, with 6 bases between. The CDR3 loop spans 12 amino acids. The CDR3 here is CASSHSNTEAFF. DNA of the CDR3: TGTGCCAGCAGCCACTCAAACACTGAAGCTTTCTTT.

This chain links TRBV19 with TRBJ2-2; 10 bases align to TRBD2. The CDR3 has 15 amino acids. V lost 8 bases and J lost 5; bases outside the gene matches: 8. Germline V gene sequence: CDR1 LNHDA, CDR2 SQIVND (reference sequence). The CDR3 nucleotides read TGTGCCAGTGTCCCTAGCGGGAGTTGGACCGGGGAGCTGTTTTTT. As protein: CASVPSGSWTGELFF.

The chain has TRBV5-4 and TRBJ1-2; D uncertain. The CDR3 is 13 amino acids. V was pared by 1 base and J by 4 bases, with 8 bases between. In germline, CDR1 is SGHNT, CDR2 YYREEE (reference sequence). This chain's CDR3 is CASSLWEGYGYTF. The CDR3 DNA follows: TGTGCCAGCAGCTTGTGGGAGGGCTATGGCTACACCTTC. The whole variable domain, filled in from reference TRBV5-4 and TRBJ1-2, reads ETGVTQSPTHLIKTRGQQVTLRCSSQSGHNTVSWYQQALGQGPQFIFQYYREEENGRGNFPPRFSGLQFPNYSSELNVNALELDDSALYLCASSLWEGYGYTFGSGTRLTVV.

The rearrangement joins TRBV6-5 to TRBJ2-1; 9 positions match TRBD2. Looked up from germline, CDR1 is MNHEY and CDR2 is SVGAGI. This CDR3 is 14 amino acids long. J was trimmed by 6 bases and V by 8 bases; bases with no gene match: 8. The CDR3 spells CASQRASGTNEQFF. The CDR3 nucleotides are TGTGCCAGCCAGAGGGCTAGCGGGACCAATGAGCAGTTCTTC.

The chain joins TRBV5-1 to TRBJ2-5, with TRBD1 identical over 9 bases. CDR1 and CDR2 from the germline V gene are SGHRS and YFSETQ. This CDR3 contains 13 residues. V gave up 5 bases and J gave up 3 bases; unmatched junction bases: 2. CDR3 coding DNA: TGCGCCAGCAGACAGGGGGCCGAAGAGACCCAGTACTTC. Residues: CASRQGAEETQYF.

This rearrangement joins TRBV12-3 or TRBV12-4 to TRBJ2-1; possible D gene TRBD2, 6 bases. Trimming stripped 6 bases from V and 4 bases from J, with 10 bases between. This CDR3 is 13 amino acids long. The CDR3 DNA reads as TGTGCCAGCAGCGGACTACTTTACAATGAGCAGTTCTTC. Translation gives CASSGLLYNEQFF.

The chain has TRBV10-3 and TRBJ2-5; 12 positions agree with TRBD2. The CDR3 has 15 residues. V was clipped by 3 bases and J by 4 bases; unmatched bases: 3. Germline CDR1 reads ENHRY; CDR2 reads SYGVKD. The CDR3 loop reads CAISERTSGTETQYF. The CDR3 nucleotides read TGTGCCATCAGTGAAAGGACTAGCGGGACAGAGACCCAGTACTTC.

J is TRBJ1-4 and V is TRBV11-2; D is possibly TRBD1 (5 bases). The CDR3 contains 14 residues. The ends were cut back, 2 bases at V and 11 bases at J, with 15 bases in the middle. Germline CDR1 SGHAT, CDR2 FQNNGV. CDR3 DNA: TGTGCCAGCAGCTTAAGTGACAGTGGGACCAAACTGTTTTTT. It yields the protein CASSLSDSGTKLFF.

The chain joins TRBV9 to TRBJ1-1, with D hard to call. CDR3 length: 13 amino acids. V was cut by 0 bases and J by 5 bases, with 8 bases left in between. Germline V lookup: CDR1 SGDLS, CDR2 YYNGEE. As DNA, the CDR3 is TGTGCCAGCAGCGTAGCCCAGGAGACTGAAGCTTTCTTT. Its translation is CASSVAQETEAFF.

This sequence joins TRBV4-2 and TRBJ2-3; the D call may be TRBD1 or TRBD2 (5 bases each). CDR1 is LGHNA, CDR2 YNFKEQ, per germline. This CDR3 comprises 15 residues. Trimming pared 4 bases from V and 0 bases from J, leaving 11 bases between. The CDR3 protein is CASSRDPMSTDTQYF. The CDR3 region has the DNA TGTGCCAGCAGCCGGGACCCTATGAGCACAGATACGCAGTATTTT.

Concerning this clone itself: Other DNA sequences within the sample encode an identical CDR3. This chain joins TRBV19 and TRBJ2-3; 7 nucleotides line up with TRBD1. The CDR3 is 13 amino acids. Trimming at V came to 9 bases and at J to 1 base, leaving 4 bases not matched to a gene. Germline CDR1 is LNHDA and CDR2 is SQIVND (reference sequence). CDR3 DNA: TGTGCCAGCCGGGACAGAGGCACAGATACGCAGTATTTT. This codes for CASRDRGTDTQYF.